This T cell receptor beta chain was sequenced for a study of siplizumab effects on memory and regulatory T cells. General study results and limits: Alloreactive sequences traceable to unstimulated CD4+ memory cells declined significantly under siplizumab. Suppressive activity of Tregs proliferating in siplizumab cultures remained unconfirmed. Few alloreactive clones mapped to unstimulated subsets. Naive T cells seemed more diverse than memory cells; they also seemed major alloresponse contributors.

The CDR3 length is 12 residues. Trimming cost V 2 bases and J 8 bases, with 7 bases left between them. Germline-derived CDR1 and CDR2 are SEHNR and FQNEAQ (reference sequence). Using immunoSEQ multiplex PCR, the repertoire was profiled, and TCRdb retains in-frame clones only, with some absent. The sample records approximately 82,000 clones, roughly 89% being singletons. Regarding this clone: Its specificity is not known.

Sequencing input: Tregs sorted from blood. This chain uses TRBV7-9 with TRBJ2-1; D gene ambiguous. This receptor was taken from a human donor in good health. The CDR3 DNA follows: TGTGCCAGCAGCTTATATTGGGATGAGCAGTTCTTC. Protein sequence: CASSLYWDEQFF.